The 28 T cell receptor beta chains below come from one sample, sequenced in a study of low-dose radiotherapy and immunotherapy resistance in tumors. TRAV and TRBV primers primed cDNA for both TCRalpha and TCRbeta. TCRs were amplified for 15 to 25 PCR cycles with a constant-region primer and V-primer adapter. TCRdb fed the reads into MiXCR, producing one record per CDR3 protein. The sample has over 70,000 distinct CDR3 sequences; less than 35% are singletons. Time point noted: before trial treatment. The source was PBMCs, collected before treatment. The source of these receptors is a female donor with ovarian cancer.

This clonotype was found many times. The rearrangement joins TRBV30 to TRBJ2-4; TRBD1 aligns across 11 bases. Germline V gene data show CDR1 as GTSNPN and CDR2 as SVGIG (reference sequence). The CDR3 has 17 amino acids. V lost 5 bases to trimming and J lost 13 bases; unmatched junction nucleotides: 22. This chain's CDR3 is CAWGTGQGVTPGEGQYF. As DNA, the CDR3 is TGTGCCTGGGGGACGGGACAGGGGGTAACCCCCGGTGAAGGACAGTACTTC. Filled out from reference TRBV30 and TRBJ2-4, the complete variable domain reads SQTIHQWPATLVQPVGSPLSLECTVEGTSNPNLYWYRQAAGRGLQLLFYSVGIGQISSEVPQNLSASRPQDRQFILSSKKLLLSDSGFYLCAWGTGQGVTPGEGQYFGAGTRLSVL.

On this clonotype: A far larger clone is a single base away, which makes a read error likely. The genes are TRBV23-1 and TRBJ2-4, with D possibly matching TRBD2 (5 bases). TRBV23-1 carries the ORF label, with uncertain function. The CDR3 totals 17 residues. Trimming left V 3 bases short and J 13 bases short, with 28 bases between. Here the CDR3 reads CASSHCVEGMTYNEQYF. The CDR3 bases are TGCGCCAGCAGTCACTGCGTAGAGGGAATGACCTACAATGAGCAGTACTTC.

This clonotype was recorded at least ten times. V and J are TRBV2 and TRBJ2-1; TRBD2 might be the D (5 bases). The germline gives CDR1 SNHLY, CDR2 FYNNEI. This CDR3 contains 14 residues. The V gene lost 5 bases and the J gene lost 5 bases, with 13 bases spanning the gap. CDR3: CASSPPVSDNEQFF. Here the CDR3 DNA reads TGTGCCAGCAGTCCCCCGGTTAGCGACAATGAGCAGTTCTTC.

V and J are TRBV5-1 and TRBJ2-5, with 7 bases matching TRBD1. The germline CDR1 and CDR2 sequences are SGHRS and YFSETQ. After removal of 8 bases from V and 5 bases from J, the junction contained 12 bases not matched to a gene. The CDR3 length is 14 residues. CDR3: CASSIGQARETQYF. The CDR3 DNA is TGCGCCAGTAGCATAGGACAGGCCCGCGAGACCCAGTACTTC.

This clonotype was detected many times. The rearrangement uses TRBV19 and TRBJ2-2; D gene unclear. This CDR3 is built from 12 residues. Per the germline V gene, CDR1 is LNHDA and CDR2 is SQIVND (reference sequence). V was clipped by 5 bases and J by 7 bases, with 8 bases between them. The CDR3 nucleotides read TGTGCCAGTAGTGTAAAGGGCGGGGAGCTGTTTTTT. This translates into CASSVKGGELFF.

A few counts support this clonotype. V gene TRBV6-2 or TRBV6-3 combines with J gene TRBJ1-5, with no clear D. The CDR3 has 15 amino acids. V dropped 5 bases and J dropped 3 bases, with 14 bases sitting between them. The germline CDR1 and CDR2 sequences are MNHEY and SVGEGT. The CDR3 region has the DNA TGTGCCAGCAGTGAGGCTGGATTATTCAATCAGCCCCAGCATTTT. This gives the protein CASSEAGLFNQPQHF.

The V and J genes are TRBV28 and TRBJ2-7, with TRBD2 matching 9 bases. There are 15 residues in the CDR3. After removal of 6 bases from V and 1 base from J, the junction contained 7 bases not matched to a gene. From germline, CDR1 is MDHEN and CDR2 SYDVKM. The CDR3, as DNA: TGTGCCAGCAGCAAACCGGGACTAGCTTCCTACGAGCAGTACTTC. This translates into CASSKPGLASYEQYF.

This clonotype was counted a few times. As DNA, the CDR3 is TGTGCCAGCAGTTTTCTCGCTCCCGGGACTAGCGGGGGTAGGCGCTACAATGAGCAGTTCTTC. Its translation: CASSFLAPGTSGGRRYNEQFF. This chain joins TRBV12-3 or TRBV12-4 and TRBJ2-1, with TRBD2 matching over 14 bases. V lost 3 bases to trimming and J lost 3 bases; unmatched junction nucleotides: 16. The CDR3 loop spans 21 amino acids.

This clonotype was seen at least ten times. This chain connects TRBV24-1 to TRBJ1-1; 11 bases are a match to TRBD1. Germline CDR1 reads KGHDR; CDR2 reads SFDVKD. CDR3 length: 15 amino acids. The V gene end was trimmed by 5 bases and the J gene end by 5 bases; junction bases not matched to a gene: 6. The CDR3 loop is CATSVDRGLGTEAFF. CDR3 in DNA: TGTGCCACCAGTGTGGACAGGGGGCTAGGGACTGAAGCTTTCTTT.

Note on this clonotype: A read error is the likely source, as a far larger clone sits one nucleotide away. This rearrangement joins TRBV12-3 or TRBV12-4 to TRBJ2-1; 13 positions match TRBD2. The CDR3 is 16 amino acids. Trimming took 6 bases from V and 2 from J; bases not matched to a gene: 4. The CDR3 sequence: CASSPGLAGAYNEQFF. CDR3 nucleotide sequence: TGTGCCAGCAGCCCCGGACTAGCGGGAGCCTACAATGAGCAGTTCTTC.

This chain joins TRBV28 and TRBJ2-5; TRBD2 matches at 8 bases. CDR1 and CDR2 (germline): MDHEN, SYDVKM. The CDR3 runs to 16 residues. With 11 bases clipped from V and 2 bases from J, the junction kept 16 bases outside the gene matches. DNA for the CDR3: TGTGCCCCAAATGGCCCGGGACTAGAACTGCAAGAGACCCAGTACTTC. Protein sequence: CAPNGPGLELQETQYF.

This clonotype was counted ten times or more. This rearrangement joins TRBV2 to TRBJ2-7; 9 nucleotides match TRBD1. Unmatched junction bases numbered 5, after V lost 5 bases and J lost 3 bases. The CDR3 has 14 residues. Germline CDR1 is SNHLY and CDR2 is FYNNEI. This chain's CDR3 is CASSRDRAGYEQYF. The CDR3 region has the DNA TGTGCCAGCAGTAGGGACAGGGCAGGCTACGAGCAGTACTTC.

With respect to this clonotype: The likely explanation is a read error, given a far larger clone one base away. The chain combines TRBV10-3 with TRBJ2-7; 8 positions agree with TRBD2. This CDR3 comprises 14 residues. CDR1 and CDR2 from the germline V gene are ENHRY and SYGVKD. This CDR3 reads CASSTVGGENEQYF. In nucleotides, the CDR3 is TGTGCCAGCAGTACTGTCGGGGGGGAGAATGAGCAGTACTTC.

This clonotype was picked up many times. The chain is built from TRBV19 and TRBJ2-2; 11 nucleotides align to TRBD1. This CDR3 has 16 residues. V shed 5 bases, J shed 4 bases, and the junction held 6 bases outside the gene matches. Germline V gene sequence: CDR1 LNHDA, CDR2 SQIVND (reference sequence). For the CDR3, the DNA is TGTGCCAGTAGTCTCGGACAGGGGGCGATCACCGGGGAGCTGTTTTTT. Amino acid sequence: CASSLGQGAITGELFF.

This clonotype was detected many times. The rearrangement joins TRBV6-5 to TRBJ2-5; D possibly matches TRBD1 or TRBD2 (5 bases each). V was shortened by 2 bases and J by 5 bases, with 15 bases between the two germline ends. The germline gives CDR1 MNHEY, CDR2 SVGAGI. The CDR3 is 15 amino acids. CDR3: CASSYQGRQRETQYF. For the CDR3, the DNA is TGTGCCAGCAGTTACCAGGGACGCCAGAGGGAGACCCAGTACTTC.

Concerning this clonotype itself: This sequence is one base from a far larger clone and is likely a read error. The chain carries TRBV12-3 or TRBV12-4 and TRBJ2-1; 12 positions agree with TRBD2. This CDR3 is built from 17 residues. V gave up 5 bases and J gave up 13 bases; unmatched junction bases: 18. CDR3 nucleotides: TGTGCCAGCAGTCGCGTTCTAGCGGGAGGGGCCGGGGAGACCCAGTTCTTC. Amino acid sequence: CASSRVLAGGAGETQFF.

This clonotype was seen at least ten times. The chain carries TRBV11-2 and TRBJ2-7; D is perhaps TRBD2 (6 bases). Germline values: CDR1 SGHAT, CDR2 FQNNGV. The CDR3 consists of 16 residues. The V gene lost 5 bases and the J gene lost 2 bases, with 19 bases spanning the gap. The CDR3 loop is CASSPLGRTTPYEQYF. As DNA, the CDR3 is TGTGCCAGCAGCCCCCTCGGCCGGACTACCCCCTACGAGCAGTACTTC.

The chain employs TRBV3-1 and TRBJ2-7; perhaps TRBD2 as D (6 bases). The CDR3 has 13 amino acids. The V gene's germline CDR1 is LGHDT and CDR2 YNNKEL (reference sequence). The germline V and J ends were trimmed by 0 bases and 5 bases, with 8 bases remaining between them. CDR3 region: CASSQDAGNEQYF. The CDR3 DNA sequence: TGTGCCAGCAGCCAAGATGCGGGGAACGAGCAGTACTTC.

This chain connects TRBV29-1 to TRBJ2-2; a possible D gene is TRBD2 (5 bases). The CDR3 is 15 residues long. The ends were cut back, 0 bases at V and 1 base at J, with 9 bases in the middle. CDR1 SQVTM and CDR2 ANQGSEA come from the germline V gene. CDR3 in DNA: TGCAGCGTTGAAGATCCTGGACTGAACACCGGGGAGCTGTTTTTT. Residues: CSVEDPGLNTGELFF.

This clonotype was seen many times. V gene TRBV11-2 combines with J gene TRBJ1-1; 10 nucleotides line up with TRBD1. The V gene end was trimmed by 5 bases and the J gene end by 5 bases; junction bases not matched to a gene: 11. This CDR3 is 16 amino acids long. CDR1 is SGHAT and CDR2 is FQNNGV in the germline V gene. CDR3 in amino acids: CASSPDRGRGRTEAFF. CDR3 nucleotides: TGTGCCAGCAGCCCGGACAGGGGGAGAGGACGGACTGAAGCTTTCTTT. The whole variable domain, filled in from reference TRBV11-2 and TRBJ1-1, reads EAGVAQSPRYKIIEKRQSVAFWCNPISGHATLYWYQQILGQGPKLLIQFQNNGVVDDSQLPKDRFSAERLKGVDSTLKIQPAKLEDSAVYLCASSPDRGRGRTEAFFGQGTRLTVV.

With regard to this clonotype: A single base is all that separates this from a far larger clone, so a read error is likely. V and J are TRBV12-3 or TRBV12-4 and TRBJ2-7; 7 bases align to TRBD2. The CDR3 is 15 residues long. J gave up 7 bases and V 3 bases, and 12 bases lay outside the gene matches. The CDR3 loop is CASSLFGGNYNEQYF. In nucleotides, the CDR3 is TGTGCCAGCAGTTTGTTCGGGGGGAACTACAATGAGCAGTACTTC.

The table lists this clonotype with many counts. V gene TRBV30 combines with J gene TRBJ1-6; perhaps TRBD1 as D (5 bases). Germline loops: CDR1 GTSNPN, CDR2 SVGIG (reference sequence). This CDR3 comprises 14 residues. V lost 8 bases to trimming and J lost 7 bases, with 18 bases between them. As DNA, the CDR3 is TGTGCCGTATCAGAGGGACGGCCCAATTCACCCCTCCACTTT. This encodes CAVSEGRPNSPLHF.

The chain employs TRBV28 and TRBJ2-7; 7 bases align to TRBD1. The germline CDR1 and CDR2 sequences are MDHEN and SYDVKM. The CDR3 length is 12 residues. V lost 11 bases and J lost 2; bases outside the gene matches: 6. The CDR3 loop is CAAKGATYEQYF. The CDR3 DNA is TGTGCCGCGAAGGGGGCGACCTACGAGCAGTACTTC.

This clonotype was picked up many times. V usage is TRBV3-1 and J usage is TRBJ1-3; D not resolved. The length of the CDR3 is 16 residues. The germline gives CDR1 LGHDT, CDR2 YNNKEL (reference sequence). V was cut by 1 base and J by 0 bases, with 10 bases left in between. Here the CDR3 DNA reads TGTGCCAGCAGCCAAGGAGCGGGATTCTCTGGAAACACCATATATTTT. This codes for CASSQGAGFSGNTIYF.

The rearrangement uses TRBV11-2 and TRBJ2-2; TRBD1 agrees at 11 bases. The CDR3 is made up of 16 amino acids. The V segment lost 5 bases and the J segment 10 bases; nucleotides outside the gene matches: 12. From germline, CDR1 is SGHAT and CDR2 FQNNGV. The CDR3, as DNA: TGTGCCAGCAGCAGCTTGGGACAGGGGGAAGTTGTGGAGCTGTTTTTT. Protein product: CASSSLGQGEVVELFF.

A few counts support this clonotype. Germline and junction disagree at one end, which may indicate a read error. V and J are TRBV6-2 or TRBV6-3 and TRBJ2-7; D gene unclear. The CDR3 covers 14 residues. Germline CDR1 is MNHEY and CDR2 is SVGEGT. The CDR3 coding sequence is TGTGTCAGCAGTGACCCACGAAAGGTTTCCGAGCAGTACTTC. Its protein is CVSSDPRKVSEQYF.

As concerns this clonotype: A far larger clone is only one base removed, so a read error is likely. The V call is TRBV18, the J call TRBJ2-1; 12 nucleotides match TRBD1. The CDR3 covers 16 residues. The germline CDR1 and CDR2 sequences are KGHSH and LQKENI. Trimming removed 1 base from V and 10 bases from J; junction bases left unmatched: 8. The CDR3 loop is CASSPRGTGGRDEQFF. CDR3 coding DNA: TGTGCCAGCTCACCACGGGGGACAGGGGGCCGGGACGAGCAGTTCTTC.

The table lists this clonotype with many counts. This chain uses TRBV5-1 with TRBJ2-5; 8 nucleotides line up with TRBD1. The CDR3 is 16 amino acids. Germline trimming cut 5 bases from V and 1 base from J; bases unmatched to any gene: 10. CDR1 and CDR2 from the germline V gene are SGHRS and YFSETQ. CDR3 sequence reads: CASRPTGGAGQETQYF. As DNA, the CDR3 is TGCGCCAGCAGGCCTACAGGGGGAGCCGGCCAAGAGACCCAGTACTTC.